A single sample gave rise to the 22 T cell receptor beta chains below, sequenced in a study of regulatory T cells in long-lasting Graves disease. Combining iRepertoire HTBI primers with Arm-PCR of CDR3 regions, the authors built TCR beta libraries. In TCRdb, the multiplex PCR reads were re-called with MiXCR into one record per CDR3 protein. The sample lists 420,000 or so distinct CDR3 sequences, 23% occurring once. Time point here: persistent/refractory GD, antithyroid drugs over 5 years with positive TRAb. The TCR library was made from RNA extracted from PBMCs. This material consisted of peripheral blood mononuclear cells (PBMCs), taken when the disease was refractory, from a patient treated with antithyroid drugs. These receptors originate from a female donor with Graves disease.

CDR3 DNA sequence: TGTGCCAGCAGTGAAGTCATGGGACTAGCGGGCTACGAGCAGTACTTC. The encoded protein is CASSEVMGLAGYEQYF. The chain has TRBV6-2 or TRBV6-3 and TRBJ2-7; the match to TRBD2 covers 12 bases. CDR3 length: 16 amino acids. Germline CDR1 MNHEY, CDR2 SVGEGT. J gave up 3 bases and V 5 bases, and 8 bases lay outside the gene matches.

This clonotype was recorded many times. The chain recombines TRBV7-2 with TRBJ2-5; 9 bases agree with TRBD2. CDR3 length: 16 amino acids. Per the germline V gene, CDR1 is SGHTA and CDR2 is FQGNSA. After removal of 2 bases from V and 2 bases from J, the junction contained 6 bases not matched to a gene. The CDR3: CASSLNSGSAQETQYF. The CDR3, as DNA: TGTGCCAGCAGCTTAAATAGCGGGAGCGCACAAGAGACCCAGTACTTC.

This clonotype was counted ten times or more. The germline gene is not matched at one end of the junction; a read error may be the cause. The chain couples TRBV5-1 to TRBJ1-2; 8 bases are shared with TRBD1. The CDR3 totals 13 residues. CDR1 and CDR2 from the germline V gene are SGHRS and YFSETQ. The DNA for the CDR3 is TGTGCCAGCAGTCTGGACAGGGTCGGTGGCTACACCTTC. Its translation: CASSLDRVGGYTF.

A note on this clonotype: Given a much more abundant clone one base away, this may be a read error. The chain has TRBV20-1 and TRBJ2-5; D gene unclear. Per germline, CDR1 DFQATT and CDR2 SNEGSKA (reference sequence). The CDR3 covers 11 residues. The CDR3 loop is CSARFQEIQYF. CDR3 DNA: TGCAGTGCTAGATTCCAAGAGATCCAGTACTTC.

V and J are TRBV7-6 and TRBJ2-5, with 9 bases that match TRBD1. Trimming took 2 bases from V and 5 from J; bases not matched to a gene: 3. Germline-derived CDR1 and CDR2 are SGHVS and FNYEAQ. This CDR3 region has 14 residues. The CDR3 nucleotides read TGTGCCAGCAGCTTATACAGGGGGCAGGAGACCCAGTACTTC. Its translation: CASSLYRGQETQYF.

This clonotype has just a few counts. This rearrangement joins TRBV6-5 to TRBJ1-1; tentative D call: TRBD1 (5 bases). The CDR3 is 15 residues long. Germline lookup yields CDR1 MNHEY and CDR2 SVGAGI. Deletions cut 0 bases from V and 4 bases from J, with 12 bases between. The CDR3 nucleotides are TGTGCCAGCAGTTACTCGCCGGGGCCTTCCACTGAAGCTTTCTTT. This gives the protein CASSYSPGPSTEAFF.

The chain recombines TRBV24-1 with TRBJ2-4; D perhaps matches TRBD1 (6 bases). CDR3 size: 14 residues. Trimming left V 3 bases short and J 9 bases short, with 14 bases between. CDR1 KGHDR and CDR2 SFDVKD come from the germline V gene. The CDR3 here is CATSDLSEGGIQYF. The DNA of the CDR3 is TGTGCCACCAGTGATCTCTCGGAAGGGGGCATTCAGTACTTC.

This clonotype was picked up many times. The V call is TRBV2, the J call TRBJ1-6; a possible D gene is TRBD1 (5 bases). Trimming shortened V by 6 bases and J by 4 bases, and 22 bases separated the two germline ends. This CDR3 has 18 amino acids. Germline V gene lookup returns CDR1 SNHLY and CDR2 FYNNEI. As DNA, the CDR3 is TGTGCCAGCAGCTCCAATCTAGCCCAGGGACGGTATAATTCACCCCTCCACTTT. Protein: CASSSNLAQGRYNSPLHF.

This sequence joins TRBV5-1 and TRBJ2-6; 10 bases are shared with TRBD1. The CDR3 length is 16 residues. V shed 4 bases, J shed 2 bases, and the junction held 3 bases outside the gene matches. Germline V gene data show CDR1 as SGHRS and CDR2 as YFSETQ. The CDR3 nucleotides read TGCGCCAGCAGCGAAGGGACAGGGGCTGGGGCCAACGTCCTGACTTTC. Translated, it gives CASSEGTGAGANVLTF.

This clonotype was observed at least ten times. The CDR3 DNA sequence: TGTGCCACCAGTGACCCCGTGCAGGGGGCCTCAGCTTTCTTT. It yields the protein CATSDPVQGASAFF. The chain joins TRBV24-1 to TRBJ1-1, with 8 bases matching TRBD1. The CDR3 sequence is 14 residues long. V lost 4 bases to trimming and J lost 10 bases; unmatched junction nucleotides: 10. The germline V gene encodes CDR1 KGHDR and CDR2 SFDVKD.

The chain employs TRBV25-1 and TRBJ2-6, with a possible D match to TRBD2 (6 bases). In germline, CDR1 is MGHDK, CDR2 SYGVNS. V was cut by 7 bases and J by 2 bases, with 15 bases left in between. The CDR3 consists of 16 residues. The CDR3 protein is CASTAGGTPGANVLTF. The CDR3 DNA follows: TGTGCCAGCACAGCAGGAGGGACCCCTGGGGCCAACGTCCTGACTTTC. The full variable domain, completed using reference TRBV25-1 and TRBJ2-6, is EADIYQTPRYLVIGTGKKITLECSQTMGHDKMYWYQQDPGMELHLIHYSYGVNSTEKGDLSSESTVSRIRTEHFPLTLESARPSHTSQYLCASTAGGTPGANVLTFGAGSRLTVL.

Points on this clonotype: The junction does not match germline at one end; this may be a read error. The J gene is TRBJ2-7, the V gene TRBV29-1; 7 bases fit TRBD2. CDR3 length equals 15 residues. Germline loops: CDR1 SQVTM, CDR2 ANQGSEA. Here the CDR3 DNA reads TGCAGCGTTGAAGAGGTGGGAGGGAGCGTTTACGAGCAGTGCTTC. It yields the protein CSVEEVGGSVYEQCF.

The chain joins TRBV7-9 to TRBJ2-1; tentatively, D is TRBD1 (5 bases). This CDR3 is 19 amino acids long. Trimming shortened V by 2 bases and J by 2 bases, and 22 bases separated the two germline ends. Germline assignment: CDR1 SEHNR and CDR2 FQNEAQ (reference sequence). The DNA of the CDR3 is TGTGCCAGCAGCTTAATGAAAGGGGAAATCACTGGCACCTACAATGAGCAGTTCTTC. Protein sequence: CASSLMKGEITGTYNEQFF.

The rearrangement links TRBV7-9 to TRBJ2-3; 8 bases align to TRBD2. The trim removed 3 bases at V and 4 bases at J, leaving 6 bases unmatched. The CDR3 totals 15 residues. Germline CDR1 SEHNR, CDR2 FQNEAQ (reference sequence). The CDR3 loop is CASSFSSGIADTQYF. CDR3 nucleotides: TGTGCCAGCAGCTTCAGTAGCGGGATCGCAGATACGCAGTATTTT.

V gene TRBV6-1 combines with J gene TRBJ1-2, with D maybe TRBD1 (5 bases). The germline gives CDR1 MNHNS, CDR2 SASEGT. Between the trimmed V and J ends, which lost 10 bases and 1 base, there was a span of 13 bases. The CDR3 is 13 residues long. The CDR3 DNA is TGTGCCACGACCCGGGACGGTAACTATGGCTACACCTTC. Amino acid sequence: CATTRDGNYGYTF.

This clonotype was observed a few times. The chain links TRBV10-3 to TRBJ2-7; 11 bases map to TRBD1. Germline assignment: CDR1 ENHRY and CDR2 SYGVKD. The CDR3 is made up of 16 amino acids. V was pared by 4 bases and J by 2 bases, with 7 bases of the junction left unmatched. This CDR3 reads CAISALRTGGPYEQYF. Written as DNA, the CDR3 is TGTGCCATCAGTGCCCTTCGGACAGGGGGCCCCTACGAGCAGTACTTC.

This clonotype has only a few counts. The chain is built from TRBV30 and TRBJ1-2; D perhaps matches TRBD1 (5 bases). V lost 3 bases and J 4 bases, leaving 9 bases between the germline ends. Germline CDR1 GTSNPN, CDR2 SVGIG (reference sequence). CDR3 length: 12 amino acids. CDR3 sequence (DNA): TGTGCCTGGAGGGGGACGTTCTATGGCTACACCTTC. It encodes CAWRGTFYGYTF.

This chain links TRBV7-6 with TRBJ2-7; D not certain. Trimming left V 0 bases short and J 2 bases short, with 11 bases between. The CDR3 runs 15 residues. Germline CDR1 and CDR2: SGHVS and FNYEAQ. CDR3 residues: CASSLAAQSTYEQYF. The CDR3 bases are TGTGCCAGCAGCTTAGCGGCTCAGAGTACCTACGAGCAGTACTTC.

This clonotype was seen a few times. The chain combines TRBV2 with TRBJ1-5, with D unclear. Germline values: CDR1 SNHLY, CDR2 FYNNEI. CDR3 length equals 12 residues. V was pared by 4 bases and J by 8 bases, with 9 bases between. CDR3 in amino acids: CASSVTIEPQHF. The CDR3 nucleotides are TGTGCCAGCAGTGTCACGATTGAGCCCCAGCATTTT.

The genes are TRBV10-3 and TRBJ2-7, with TRBD2 identical over 10 bases. The length of the CDR3 is 15 residues. J gave up 2 bases and V 6 bases, and 7 bases lay outside the gene matches. The germline CDR1 and CDR2 sequences are ENHRY and SYGVKD. This chain's CDR3 is CAISTGTSAAYEQYF. The CDR3 coding sequence is TGTGCCATCAGCACCGGGACTAGCGCCGCCTACGAGCAGTACTTC.

In its sample, this clonotype was seen a few times. The V and J genes are TRBV7-9 and TRBJ1-2, with a possible D match to TRBD1 (5 bases). Germline values: CDR1 SEHNR, CDR2 FQNEAQ (reference sequence). The CDR3 totals 14 residues. The V end lost 5 bases, the J end lost 3 bases, and 13 bases lay between the germline ends. CDR3 sequence: CASSNPGEYYGYTF. The CDR3 DNA reads as TGTGCCAGCAGCAATCCGGGGGAGTACTATGGCTACACCTTC.

This sequence joins TRBV7-2 and TRBJ1-1; no definite D call. There are 14 residues in the CDR3. CDR1 is SGHTA, CDR2 FQGNSA, per germline. The germline V and J ends were trimmed by 5 bases and 8 bases, with 18 bases remaining between them. The CDR3 region is CASSRVQTVGEAFF. The CDR3 DNA follows: TGTGCCAGCAGCCGAGTACAGACGGTCGGGGAAGCTTTCTTT.